This T cell receptor beta chain was sequenced for a study of T cell responses to AZD1222 COVID-19 vaccine. Notes on the study in general: An increase in Spike-specific TCR breadth and depth was observed after two AZD1222 doses. Clonal diversity was possibly underestimated, and the donors were mostly white British, with more females. Nearly half of the spike-specific TCRs reportedly recognize variant regions that carry no mutations.

As for this clone: What it binds is unknown.

Profiled with immunoSEQ multiplex PCR; TCRdb holds only in-frame clones, not every one. The sample lists roughly 80,000 clones; about 91% were seen once. This sequence was found in an adult who received the AZD1222 COVID-19 vaccine. The material was peripheral blood, obtained 28 days after the second AZD1222 dose.

CDR3 sequence (DNA): TGCAGTGCTAGTAGTGACTCCCCTCGCAATGAGCAGTTCTTC. Amino acid sequence: CSASSDSPRNEQFF. J is TRBJ2-1 and V is TRBV20-1; D uncertain. Between the trimmed V and J ends, which lost 3 bases and 6 bases, there was a span of 15 bases. Germline V lookup: CDR1 DFQATT, CDR2 SNEGSKA (reference sequence). The CDR3 totals 14 residues.